This T cell receptor beta chain was profiled in a study of blood T cell repertoires in COVID-19 (TCRdb year 2020). As for the study more broadly: Collaborator samples came from the United States, Italy and Spain and covered acute and convalescent phases of COVID-19. The prospective study material was composed of cDNA or gDNA derived from T cells, B-cell-depleted T cells, or PBMCs. Deeply sampled blood TCRbeta repertoires from subjects exposed to, actively infected with, or recovered from COVID-19 were included in the dataset. The repertoires were released in a freely available public database meant as a resource for research on the immune response to SARS-CoV-2. Samples came from the ongoing ImmuneRACE study (first 160 participants) plus 1,254 subjects from 6 global collaborators. The sample metadata nearly always contained a de-identified subject ID, COVID-19 status, age in years and sex. Where HLA class I and class II types were available, the types were taken from metadata supplied by the sample provider, not from assay-based typing.

From V the trimming removes 11 bases and from J it removes 8 bases, while the gene matches leave 17 bases of the junction unaccounted for. Based on the germline V gene (reference sequence), the CDR1 and CDR2 sequences are LNHDA and SQIVND. CDR3 length: 16 amino acids, cysteine to phenylalanine. The kept DNA is CDR3 alone, 48 bases in frame from the first base. Comments on this clone: Which antigen it targets is not known. No base quality information exists; no much larger clone differs at one position.

The collaborating institutions used their own protocols to collect whole blood in K2EDTA tubes. For TCRbeta analysis, collaborators shipped samples as frozen whole blood, isolated PBMCs, or DNA extracted from either of those sample types. The study at large found these results: Clinical and demographic metadata were provided uncurated, with the amount varying by source and participant.

TCRbeta CDR3 regions were amplified from genomic DNA using the immunoSEQ Assay, a bias-controlled multiplex PCR. The source study handled its data this way. The number of nucleated cells in each sample was estimated from the amplification of reference gene primers within the assay. Sequence reads were collapsed and filtered to measure the absolute abundance of every unique TCRbeta CDR3 rearrangement. Productive Simpson clonality was computed per sample as the square root of Simpson's diversity index over productive rearrangements. The table was pulled from immuneACCESS by TCRdb, which kept in-frame rearrangements only. Such tables lose some clones; where checked, under half of the loss comes from unresolved V genes, and the rest has no known cause. V and J calls and clone size are given by that table; D and trimming were obtained from the DNA. Within this sample are 140,000 or so clones, with around 72% of them counted one time only. Of the sample, roughly 2% is held by the ten largest clones.

This sequence uses TRBV19 and TRBJ2-1; TRBD1 lines up with 11 middle nucleotides. The receptor was isolated from a woman aged 60-75 years with acute or convalescent COVID-19. The source material was peripheral blood. The CDR3 loop reads CAATSWTGGNDDEQFF. The nucleotides are TGTGCCGCCACTTCCTGGACAGGGGGCAATGATGATGAGCAGTTCTTC.